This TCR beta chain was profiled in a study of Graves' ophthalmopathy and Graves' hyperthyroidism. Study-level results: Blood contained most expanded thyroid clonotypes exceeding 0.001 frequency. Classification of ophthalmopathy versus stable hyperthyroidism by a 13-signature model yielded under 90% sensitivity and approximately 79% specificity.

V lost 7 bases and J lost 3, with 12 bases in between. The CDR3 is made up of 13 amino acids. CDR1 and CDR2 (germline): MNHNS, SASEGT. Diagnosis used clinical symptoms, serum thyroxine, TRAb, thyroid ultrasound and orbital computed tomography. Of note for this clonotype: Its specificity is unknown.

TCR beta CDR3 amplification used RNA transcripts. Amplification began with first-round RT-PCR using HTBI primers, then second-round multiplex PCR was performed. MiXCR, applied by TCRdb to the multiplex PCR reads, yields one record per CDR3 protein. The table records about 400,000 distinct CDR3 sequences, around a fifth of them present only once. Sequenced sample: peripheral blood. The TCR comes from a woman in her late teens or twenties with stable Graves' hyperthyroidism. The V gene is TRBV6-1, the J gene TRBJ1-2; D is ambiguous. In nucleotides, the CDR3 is TGTGCCAGCACCACACCCGGAGACTATGGCTACACCTTC. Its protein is CASTTPGDYGYTF.